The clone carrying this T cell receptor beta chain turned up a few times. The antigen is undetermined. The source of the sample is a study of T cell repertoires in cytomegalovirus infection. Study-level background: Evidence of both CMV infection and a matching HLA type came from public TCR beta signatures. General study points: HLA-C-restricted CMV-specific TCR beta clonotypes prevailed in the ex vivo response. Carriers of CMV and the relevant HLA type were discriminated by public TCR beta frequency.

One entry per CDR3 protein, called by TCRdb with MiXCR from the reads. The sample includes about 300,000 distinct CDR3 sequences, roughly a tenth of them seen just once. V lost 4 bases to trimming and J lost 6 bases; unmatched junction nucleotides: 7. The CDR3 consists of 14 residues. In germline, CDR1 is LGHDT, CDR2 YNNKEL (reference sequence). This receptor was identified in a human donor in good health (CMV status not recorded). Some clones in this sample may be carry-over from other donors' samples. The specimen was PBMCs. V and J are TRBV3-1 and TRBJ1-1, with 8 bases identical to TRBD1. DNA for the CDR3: TGTGCCAGCAGCCGACGTGGACAGGGCTCTGAAGCTTTCTTT. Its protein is CASSRRGQGSEAFF. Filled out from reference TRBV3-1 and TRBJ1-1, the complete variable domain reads DTAVSQTPKYLVTQMGNDKSIKCEQNLGHDTMYWYKQDSKKFLKIMFSYNNKELIINETVPNRFSPKSPDKAHLNLHINSLELGDSAVYFCASSRRGQGSEAFFGQGTRLTVV.